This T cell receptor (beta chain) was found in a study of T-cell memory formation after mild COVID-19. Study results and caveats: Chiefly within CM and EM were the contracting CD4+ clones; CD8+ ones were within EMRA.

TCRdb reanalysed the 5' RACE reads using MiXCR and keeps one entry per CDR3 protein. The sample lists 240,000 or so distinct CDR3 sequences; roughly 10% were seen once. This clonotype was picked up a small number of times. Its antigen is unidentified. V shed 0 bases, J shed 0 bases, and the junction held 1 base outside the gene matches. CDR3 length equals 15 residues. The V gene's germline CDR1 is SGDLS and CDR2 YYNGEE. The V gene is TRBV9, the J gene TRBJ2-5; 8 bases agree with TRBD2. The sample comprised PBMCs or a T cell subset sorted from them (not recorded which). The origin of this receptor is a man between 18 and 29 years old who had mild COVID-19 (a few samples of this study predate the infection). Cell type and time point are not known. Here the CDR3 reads CASSVASGYQETQYF. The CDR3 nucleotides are TGTGCCAGCAGCGTAGCTAGCGGGTACCAAGAGACCCAGTACTTC.